This T cell receptor (beta chain) was documented in a study of blood T cell repertoires in COVID-19. Clinical histories supplied by participants themselves formed the basis of cohort assignment. V trimming: 4 bases; J trimming: 0 bases; junction bases outside the gene matches: 3. Germline CDR1 is SGHRS and CDR2 is YFSETQ. This CDR3 contains 17 residues. Produced via immunoSEQ multiplex PCR; TCRdb's table is partial and in-frame only. Of roughly 430,000 clones listed, around 90% are singletons. The J gene is TRBJ2-1, the V gene TRBV5-1, with 14 bases lining up with TRBD2. This receptor was taken from a middle-aged woman with acute COVID-19. What was sequenced was PBMCs or T cells enriched from blood (not recorded which). In nucleotides, the CDR3 is TGCGCCAGCAGCGAGGGACTAGCGGGGGTCTCCTACAATGAGCAGTTCTTC. Translation: CASSEGLAGVSYNEQFF.